This T cell receptor beta chain was recovered during a study of T cell repertoires in cytomegalovirus infection (dated by TCRdb to the late 2010s). Looking at the study overall: Because public TCR beta signatures pointed to carriage of CMV infection together with the matching HLA type, the HLA type of each donor mattered for the analysis.

The CDR3 sequence holds 11 residues, the cysteine and phenylalanine included. CDR3 DNA is the only sequence kept; it has 33 bases, read in frame from the first base. The germline ends are 7 bases apart after V is trimmed by 3 bases and J by 10 bases. The table lists this clonotype with many counts. The antigen it binds to is not known. Within one base of it there is no much larger clone, and no base qualities were kept. Sequencing took place on an Illumina HiSeq 1500. The raw public reads went through TCRdb reprocessing: fastp at Q25, MiXCR clone calling, in-frame beta chains kept. Records with the same CDR3 protein are collapsed into one entry carrying the most frequent genes and DNA. Across this sample there are under 350,000 distinct CDR3 sequences, with 9.6% seen only once. The ten largest make up less than 3% of the sample. Overall study outcomes, separate from this receptor: Cumulative frequency of public TCR beta family members discriminated carriers of CMV infection plus the relevant HLA type in this cohort and an independent approximately 370-donor cohort. The ex vivo response was dominated by HLA-C-restricted CMV-specific TCR beta clonotypes, and the single most frequent clonotype in two of eight donors was supplied by these HLA-C-restricted clonotypes.

In this chain, TRBV12-3 or TRBV12-4 is recombined with TRBJ2-1; the D element might be TRBD1 or TRBD2, as each aligns at 5 bases. Sequenced material: PBMCs. The TCR sequence derives from a human donor in good health (CMV status not recorded). Some clones in this sample may be carry-over from other donors' samples. The CDR3 protein sequence reads: CASSLWGEQFF. DNA sequence: TGTGCCAGCAGTTTGTGGGGGGAGCAGTTCTTC.